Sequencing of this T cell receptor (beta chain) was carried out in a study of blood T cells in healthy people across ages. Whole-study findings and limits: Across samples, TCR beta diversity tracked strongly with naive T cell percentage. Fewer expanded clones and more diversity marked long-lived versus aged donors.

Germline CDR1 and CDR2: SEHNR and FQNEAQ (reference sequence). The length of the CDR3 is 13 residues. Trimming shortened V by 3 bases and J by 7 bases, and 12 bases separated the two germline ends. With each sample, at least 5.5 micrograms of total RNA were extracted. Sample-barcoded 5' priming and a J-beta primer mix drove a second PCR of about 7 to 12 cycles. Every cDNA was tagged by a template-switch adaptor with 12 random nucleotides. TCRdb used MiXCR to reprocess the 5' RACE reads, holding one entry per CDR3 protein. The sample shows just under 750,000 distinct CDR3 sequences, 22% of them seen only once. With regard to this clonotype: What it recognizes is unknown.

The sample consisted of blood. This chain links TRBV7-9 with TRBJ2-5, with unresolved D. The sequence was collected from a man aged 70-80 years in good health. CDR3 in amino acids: CASSFGRVRTQYF. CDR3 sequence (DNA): TGTGCCAGCAGCTTTGGCAGAGTCCGGACCCAGTACTTC.